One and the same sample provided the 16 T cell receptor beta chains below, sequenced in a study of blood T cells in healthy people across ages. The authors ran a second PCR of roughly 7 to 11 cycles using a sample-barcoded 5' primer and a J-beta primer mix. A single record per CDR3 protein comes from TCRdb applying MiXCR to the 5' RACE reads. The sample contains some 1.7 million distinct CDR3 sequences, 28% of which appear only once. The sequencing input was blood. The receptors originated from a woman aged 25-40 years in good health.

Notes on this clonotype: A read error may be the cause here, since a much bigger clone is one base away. The CDR3 DNA sequence: TGTGCCAGCAGCCGGACGGGACTAGCCTTGGAGACCCGGTACTTC. It yields the protein CASSRTGLALETRYF. V is TRBV6-2 or TRBV6-3 and J is TRBJ2-5; the match to TRBD2 covers 9 bases. CDR3 length: 15 amino acids. Germline assignment: CDR1 MNHEY and CDR2 SVGEGT.

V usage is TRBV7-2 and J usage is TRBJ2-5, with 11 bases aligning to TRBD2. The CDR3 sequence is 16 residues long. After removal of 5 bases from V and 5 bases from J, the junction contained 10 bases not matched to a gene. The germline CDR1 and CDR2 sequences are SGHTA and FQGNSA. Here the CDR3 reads CASSMLAGGPRETQYF. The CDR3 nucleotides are TGTGCCAGCAGCATGTTAGCGGGGGGGCCGAGGGAGACCCAGTACTTC.

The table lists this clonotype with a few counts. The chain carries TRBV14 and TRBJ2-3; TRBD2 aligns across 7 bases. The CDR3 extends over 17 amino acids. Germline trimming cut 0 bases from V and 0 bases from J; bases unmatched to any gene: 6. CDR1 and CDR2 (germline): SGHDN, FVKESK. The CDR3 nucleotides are TGTGCCAGCAGCCAAGATTTGGGCGGGGGAAGCACAGATACGCAGTATTTT. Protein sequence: CASSQDLGGGSTDTQYF.

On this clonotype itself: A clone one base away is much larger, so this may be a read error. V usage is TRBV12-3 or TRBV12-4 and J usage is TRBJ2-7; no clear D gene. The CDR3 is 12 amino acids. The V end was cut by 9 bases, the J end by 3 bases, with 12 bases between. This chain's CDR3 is CASTTGVYEQYF. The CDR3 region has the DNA TGTGCCAGTACGACTGGCGTCTACGAGCAGTACTTC.

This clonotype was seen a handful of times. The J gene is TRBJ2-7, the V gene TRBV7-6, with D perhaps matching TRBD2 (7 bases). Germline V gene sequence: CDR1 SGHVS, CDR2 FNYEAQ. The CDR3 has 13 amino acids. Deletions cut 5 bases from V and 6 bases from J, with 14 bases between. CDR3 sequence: CASSPGGPSEQYF. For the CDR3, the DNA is TGTGCCAGCAGCCCCGGGGGGCCGAGCGAGCAGTACTTC.

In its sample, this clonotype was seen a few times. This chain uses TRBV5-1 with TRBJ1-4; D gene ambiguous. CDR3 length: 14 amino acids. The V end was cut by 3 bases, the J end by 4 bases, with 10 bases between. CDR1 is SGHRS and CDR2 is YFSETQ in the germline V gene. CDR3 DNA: TGCGCCAGCAGCTACGCCGGGAGTAATGAAAAACTGTTTTTT. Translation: CASSYAGSNEKLFF. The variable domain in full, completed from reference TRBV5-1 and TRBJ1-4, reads KAGVTQTPRYLIKTRGQQVTLSCSPISGHRSVSWYQQTPGQGLQFLFEYFSETQRNKGNFPGRFSGRQFSNSRSEMNVSTLELGDSALYLCASSYAGSNEKLFFGSGTQLSVL.

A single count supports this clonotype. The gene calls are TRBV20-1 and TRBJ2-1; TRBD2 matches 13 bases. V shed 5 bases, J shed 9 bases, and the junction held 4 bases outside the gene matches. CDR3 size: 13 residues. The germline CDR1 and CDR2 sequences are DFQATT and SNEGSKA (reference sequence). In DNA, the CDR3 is TGCAGTGCTGGCGGGACTAGCGGGGTTGAGCAGTTCTTC. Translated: CSAGGTSGVEQFF.

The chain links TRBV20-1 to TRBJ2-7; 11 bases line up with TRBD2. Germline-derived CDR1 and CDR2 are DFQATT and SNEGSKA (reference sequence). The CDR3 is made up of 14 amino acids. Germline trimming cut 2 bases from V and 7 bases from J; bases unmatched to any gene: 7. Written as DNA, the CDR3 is TGCAGTGCTAGAAGCGGGACTAGCGGTGAGGAGCAGTACTTC. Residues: CSARSGTSGEEQYF.

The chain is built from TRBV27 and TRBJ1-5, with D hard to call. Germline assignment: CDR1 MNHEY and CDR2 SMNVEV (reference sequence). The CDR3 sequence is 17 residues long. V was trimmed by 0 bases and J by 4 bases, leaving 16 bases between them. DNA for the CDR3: TGTGCCAGCAGTTTATCCCCCCCCGGGGTTTGGAATCAGCCCCAGCATTTT. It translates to CASSLSPPGVWNQPQHF.

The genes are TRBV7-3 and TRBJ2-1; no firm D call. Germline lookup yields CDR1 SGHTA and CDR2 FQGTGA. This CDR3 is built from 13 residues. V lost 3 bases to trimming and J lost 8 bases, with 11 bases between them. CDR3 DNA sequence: TGTGCCAGCAGCTTTGGTAGCCGGGATGAGCAGTTCTTC. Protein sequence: CASSFGSRDEQFF. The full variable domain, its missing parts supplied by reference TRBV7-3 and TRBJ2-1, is GAGVSQTPSNKVTEKGKYVELRCDPISGHTALYWYRQSLGQGPEFLIYFQGTGAADDSGLPNDRFFAVRPEGSVSTLKIQRTERGDSAVYLCASSFGSRDEQFFGPGTRLTVL.

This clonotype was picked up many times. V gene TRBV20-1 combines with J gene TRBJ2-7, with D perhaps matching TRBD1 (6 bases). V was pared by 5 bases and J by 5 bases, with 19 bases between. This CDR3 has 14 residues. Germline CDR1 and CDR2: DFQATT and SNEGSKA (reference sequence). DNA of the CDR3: TGCAGTGCTTATAAAACAGGGCTTATCGACGAGCAGTACTTC. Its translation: CSAYKTGLIDEQYF.

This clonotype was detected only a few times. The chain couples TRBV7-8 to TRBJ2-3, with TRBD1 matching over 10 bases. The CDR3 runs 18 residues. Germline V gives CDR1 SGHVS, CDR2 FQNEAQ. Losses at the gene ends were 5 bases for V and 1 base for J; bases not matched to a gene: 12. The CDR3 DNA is TGTGCCAGCAGCCCCTCCCGGGACAGGGGTGGAGGCACAGATACGCAGTATTTT. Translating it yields CASSPSRDRGGGTDTQYF.

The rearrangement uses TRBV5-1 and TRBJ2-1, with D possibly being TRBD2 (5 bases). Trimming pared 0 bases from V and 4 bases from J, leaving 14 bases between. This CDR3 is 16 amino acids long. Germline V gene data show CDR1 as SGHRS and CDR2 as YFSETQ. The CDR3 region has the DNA TGCGCCAGCAGCTTGGCCGGGGATGCGGATTACAATGAGCAGTTCTTC. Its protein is CASSLAGDADYNEQFF.

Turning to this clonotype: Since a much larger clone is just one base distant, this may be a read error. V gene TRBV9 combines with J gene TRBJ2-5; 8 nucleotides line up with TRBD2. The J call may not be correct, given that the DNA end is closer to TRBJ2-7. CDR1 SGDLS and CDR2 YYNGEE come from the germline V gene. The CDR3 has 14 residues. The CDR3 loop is CTSSGGIAEYEQYF. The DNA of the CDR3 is TGTACCAGCAGCGGGGGCATAGCGGAGTACGAGCAGTACTTC.

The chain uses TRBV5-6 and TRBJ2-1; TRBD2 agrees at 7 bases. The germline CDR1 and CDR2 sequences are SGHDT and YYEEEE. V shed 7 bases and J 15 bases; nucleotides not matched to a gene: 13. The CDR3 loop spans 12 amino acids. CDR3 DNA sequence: TGTGCCAGCGGCAAGGGCGGGAGAAGTATGTTCTTC. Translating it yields CASGKGGRSMFF.

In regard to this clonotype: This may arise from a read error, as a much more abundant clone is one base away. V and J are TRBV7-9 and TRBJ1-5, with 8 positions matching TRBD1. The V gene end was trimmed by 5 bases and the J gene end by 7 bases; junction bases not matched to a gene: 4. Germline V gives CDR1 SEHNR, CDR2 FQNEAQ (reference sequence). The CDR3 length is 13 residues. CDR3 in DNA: TGTGCCAGCAGCGCGACAGGGGAGCAGCCCCAGCATTTT. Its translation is CASSATGEQPQHF.